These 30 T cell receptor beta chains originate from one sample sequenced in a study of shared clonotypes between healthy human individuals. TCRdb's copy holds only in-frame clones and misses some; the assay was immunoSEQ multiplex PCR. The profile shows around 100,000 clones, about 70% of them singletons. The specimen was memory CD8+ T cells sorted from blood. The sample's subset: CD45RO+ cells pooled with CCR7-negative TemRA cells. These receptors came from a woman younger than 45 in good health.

CDR3: CAKPNRDPGAFF. As DNA, the CDR3 is TGTGCCAAACCGAACAGGGACCCCGGGGCTTTCTTT. The chain uses TRBV28 and TRBJ1-1; D might be TRBD1 (6 bases). There are 12 residues in the CDR3. Trimming pared 10 bases from V and 11 bases from J, leaving 20 bases between. The germline V gene encodes CDR1 MDHEN and CDR2 SYDVKM.

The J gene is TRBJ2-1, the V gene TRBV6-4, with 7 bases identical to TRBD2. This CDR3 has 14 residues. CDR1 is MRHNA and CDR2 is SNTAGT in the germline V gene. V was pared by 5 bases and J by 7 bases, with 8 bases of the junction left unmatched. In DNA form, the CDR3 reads TGTGCCAGCAGTCCAAGCGGGGAGTATAATGAGCAGTTCTTC. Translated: CASSPSGEYNEQFF.

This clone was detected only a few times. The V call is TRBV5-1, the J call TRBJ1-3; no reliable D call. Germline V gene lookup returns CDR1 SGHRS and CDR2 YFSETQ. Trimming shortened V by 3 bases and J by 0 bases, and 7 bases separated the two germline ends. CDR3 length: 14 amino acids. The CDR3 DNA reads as TGCGCCAGCAGCTCCCGACCCTCTGGAAACACCATATATTTT. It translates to CASSSRPSGNTIYF.

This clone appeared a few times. The CDR3 region is CASSGQENNEQFF. CDR3 DNA: TGTGCCAGCTCGGGACAGGAAAACAATGAGCAGTTCTTC. This rearrangement joins TRBV6-4 to TRBJ2-1; TRBD1 aligns across 8 bases. The CDR3 runs to 13 residues. The germline V gene encodes CDR1 MRHNA and CDR2 SNTAGT. Trimming took 8 bases from V and 5 from J; bases not matched to a gene: 5.

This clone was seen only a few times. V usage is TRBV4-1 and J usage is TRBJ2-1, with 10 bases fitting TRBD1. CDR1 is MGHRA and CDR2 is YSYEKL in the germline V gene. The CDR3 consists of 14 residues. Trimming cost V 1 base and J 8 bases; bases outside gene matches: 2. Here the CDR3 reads CASSQGDRGDEQFF. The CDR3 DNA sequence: TGCGCCAGCAGCCAAGGGGACAGGGGAGATGAGCAGTTCTTC.

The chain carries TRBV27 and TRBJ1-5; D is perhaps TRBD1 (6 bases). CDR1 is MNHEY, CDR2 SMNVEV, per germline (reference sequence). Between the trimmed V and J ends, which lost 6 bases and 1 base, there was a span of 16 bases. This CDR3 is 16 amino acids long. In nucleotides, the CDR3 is TGTGCCAGCAGGCCTTGGGGGCAGGGGAGCAATCAGCCCCAGCATTTT. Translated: CASRPWGQGSNQPQHF.

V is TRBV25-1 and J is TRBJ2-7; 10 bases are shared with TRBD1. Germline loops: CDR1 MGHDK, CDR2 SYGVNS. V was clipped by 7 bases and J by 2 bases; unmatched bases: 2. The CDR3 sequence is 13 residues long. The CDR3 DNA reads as TGTGCCAGCAATGGACAGGGGGCCTACGAGCAGTACTTC. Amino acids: CASNGQGAYEQYF.

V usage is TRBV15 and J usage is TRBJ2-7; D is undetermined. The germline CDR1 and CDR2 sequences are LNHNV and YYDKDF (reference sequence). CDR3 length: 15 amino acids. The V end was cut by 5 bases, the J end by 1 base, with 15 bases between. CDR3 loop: CATSLTPSISYEQYF. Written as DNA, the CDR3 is TGTGCCACCAGCCTGACGCCCTCGATATCCTACGAGCAGTACTTC.

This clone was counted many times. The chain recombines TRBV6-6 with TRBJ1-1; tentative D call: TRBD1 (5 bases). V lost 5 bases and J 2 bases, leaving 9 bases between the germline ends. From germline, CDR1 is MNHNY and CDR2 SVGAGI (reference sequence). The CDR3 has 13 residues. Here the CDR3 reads CASSHGGNTEAFF. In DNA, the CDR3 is TGTGCCAGCAGTCACGGGGGAAACACTGAAGCTTTCTTT.

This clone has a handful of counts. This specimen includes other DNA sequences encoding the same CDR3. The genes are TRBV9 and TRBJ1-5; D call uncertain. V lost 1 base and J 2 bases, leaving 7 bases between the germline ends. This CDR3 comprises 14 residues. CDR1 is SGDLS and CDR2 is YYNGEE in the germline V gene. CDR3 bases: TGTGCCAGCAGCGTATCCTGGGGCAATCAGCCCCAGCATTTT. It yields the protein CASSVSWGNQPQHF. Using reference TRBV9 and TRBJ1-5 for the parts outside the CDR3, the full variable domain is DSGVTQTPKHLITATGQRVTLRCSPRSGDLSVYWYQQSLDQGLQFLIQYYNGEERAKGNILERFSAQQFPDLHSELNLSSLELGDSALYFCASSVSWGNQPQHFGDGTRLSIL.

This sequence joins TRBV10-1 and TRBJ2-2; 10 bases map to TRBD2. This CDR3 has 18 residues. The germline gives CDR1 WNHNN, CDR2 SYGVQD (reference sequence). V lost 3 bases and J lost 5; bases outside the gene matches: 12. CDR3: CASSEGIGLAGETGELFF. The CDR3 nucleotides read TGCGCCAGCAGTGAAGGGATTGGGCTAGCGGGAGAGACCGGGGAGCTGTTTTTT.

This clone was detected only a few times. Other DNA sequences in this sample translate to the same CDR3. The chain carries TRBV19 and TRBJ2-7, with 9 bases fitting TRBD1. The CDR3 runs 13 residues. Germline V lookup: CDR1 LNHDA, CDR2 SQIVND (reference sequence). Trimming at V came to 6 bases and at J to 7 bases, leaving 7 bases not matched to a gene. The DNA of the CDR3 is TGTGCCAGTAGCCGACAGGGGGTCGGAGAGCAGTACTTC. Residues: CASSRQGVGEQYF. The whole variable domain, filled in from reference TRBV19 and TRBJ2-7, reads DGGITQSPKYLFRKEGQNVTLSCEQNLNHDAMYWYRQDPGQGLRLIYYSQIVNDFQKGDIAEGYSVSREKKESFPLTVTSAQKNPTAFYLCASSRQGVGEQYFGPGTRLTVT.

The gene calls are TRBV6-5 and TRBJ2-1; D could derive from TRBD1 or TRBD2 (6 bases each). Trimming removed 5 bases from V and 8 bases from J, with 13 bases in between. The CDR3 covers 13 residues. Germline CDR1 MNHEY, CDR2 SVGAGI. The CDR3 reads CASSVTGGHEQFF. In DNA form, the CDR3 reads TGTGCCAGCAGTGTGACCGGGGGCCATGAGCAGTTCTTC.

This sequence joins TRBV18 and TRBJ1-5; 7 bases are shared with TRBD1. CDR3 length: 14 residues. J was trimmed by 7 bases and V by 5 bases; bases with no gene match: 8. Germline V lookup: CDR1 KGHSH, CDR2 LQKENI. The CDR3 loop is CASSSTGLGQPQHF. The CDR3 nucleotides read TGTGCCAGCTCATCGACAGGGCTTGGGCAGCCCCAGCATTTT.

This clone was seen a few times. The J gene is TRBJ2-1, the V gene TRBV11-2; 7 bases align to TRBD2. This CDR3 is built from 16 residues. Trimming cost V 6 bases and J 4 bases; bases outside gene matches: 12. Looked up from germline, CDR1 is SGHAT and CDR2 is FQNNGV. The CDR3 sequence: CASSPGPGGGYNEQFF. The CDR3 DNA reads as TGTGCCAGCAGTCCGGGACCGGGCGGGGGATACAATGAGCAGTTCTTC.

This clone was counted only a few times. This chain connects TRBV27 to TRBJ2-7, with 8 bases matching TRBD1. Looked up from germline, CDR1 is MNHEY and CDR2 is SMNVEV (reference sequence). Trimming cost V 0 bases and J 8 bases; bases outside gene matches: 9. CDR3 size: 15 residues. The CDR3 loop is CASSLSRQGAKQQYF. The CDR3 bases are TGTGCCAGCAGTTTATCGCGGCAGGGGGCGAAACAGCAGTACTTC.

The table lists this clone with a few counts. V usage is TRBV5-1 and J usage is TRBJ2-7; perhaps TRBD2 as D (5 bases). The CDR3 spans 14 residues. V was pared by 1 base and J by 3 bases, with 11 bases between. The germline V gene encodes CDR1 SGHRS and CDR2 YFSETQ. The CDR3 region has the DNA TGCGCCAGCAGCTTGACATACGGGGACTACGAGCAGTACTTC. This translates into CASSLTYGDYEQYF.

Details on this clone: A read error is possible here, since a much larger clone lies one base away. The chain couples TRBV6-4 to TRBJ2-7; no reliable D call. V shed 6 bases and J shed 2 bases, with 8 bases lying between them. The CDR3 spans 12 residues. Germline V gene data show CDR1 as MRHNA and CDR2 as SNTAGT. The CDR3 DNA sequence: TGTGCCAGCAGCGACGGACCCTACGAGCAGTACTTC. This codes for CASSDGPYEQYF.

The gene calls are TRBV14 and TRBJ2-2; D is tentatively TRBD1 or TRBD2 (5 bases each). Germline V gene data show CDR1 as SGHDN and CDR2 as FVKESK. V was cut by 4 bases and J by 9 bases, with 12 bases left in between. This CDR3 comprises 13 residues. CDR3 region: CASSLLRDRELFF. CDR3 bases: TGTGCCAGCAGCCTTCTCCGGGACCGGGAGCTGTTTTTT.

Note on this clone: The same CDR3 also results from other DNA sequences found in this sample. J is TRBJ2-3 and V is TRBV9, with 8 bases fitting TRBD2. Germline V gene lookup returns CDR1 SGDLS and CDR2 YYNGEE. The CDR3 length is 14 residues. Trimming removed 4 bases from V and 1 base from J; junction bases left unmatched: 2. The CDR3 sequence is CASSLGGGTDTQYF. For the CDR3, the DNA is TGTGCCAGCAGCCTCGGGGGGGGCACAGATACGCAGTATTTT.

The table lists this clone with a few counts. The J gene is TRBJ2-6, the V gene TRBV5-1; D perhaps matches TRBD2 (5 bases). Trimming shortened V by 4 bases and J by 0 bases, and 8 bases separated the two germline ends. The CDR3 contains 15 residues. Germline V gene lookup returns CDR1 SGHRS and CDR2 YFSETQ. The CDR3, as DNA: TGCGCCAGCAGCCTTGGAGGCTCTGGGGCCAACGTCCTGACTTTC. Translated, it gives CASSLGGSGANVLTF.

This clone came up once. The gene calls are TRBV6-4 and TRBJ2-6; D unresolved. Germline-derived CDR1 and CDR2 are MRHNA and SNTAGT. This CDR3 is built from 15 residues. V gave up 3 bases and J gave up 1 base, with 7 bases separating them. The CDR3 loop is CASSEEDSGANVLTF. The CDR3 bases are TGTGCCAGCAGTGAAGAGGATTCTGGGGCCAACGTCCTGACTTTC.

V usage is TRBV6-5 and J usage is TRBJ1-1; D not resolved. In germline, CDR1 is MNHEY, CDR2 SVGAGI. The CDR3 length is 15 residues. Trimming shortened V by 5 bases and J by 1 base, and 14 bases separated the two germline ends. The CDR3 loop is CASSRFGTENTEAFF. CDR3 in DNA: TGTGCCAGCAGTAGGTTCGGCACTGAGAACACTGAAGCTTTCTTT.

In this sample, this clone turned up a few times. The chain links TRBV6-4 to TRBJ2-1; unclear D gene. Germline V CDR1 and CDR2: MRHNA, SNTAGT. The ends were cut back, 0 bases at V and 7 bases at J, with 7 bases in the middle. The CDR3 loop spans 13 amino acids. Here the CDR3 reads CASSDSKVNEQFF. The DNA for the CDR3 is TGTGCCAGCAGTGACTCGAAGGTTAATGAGCAGTTCTTC.

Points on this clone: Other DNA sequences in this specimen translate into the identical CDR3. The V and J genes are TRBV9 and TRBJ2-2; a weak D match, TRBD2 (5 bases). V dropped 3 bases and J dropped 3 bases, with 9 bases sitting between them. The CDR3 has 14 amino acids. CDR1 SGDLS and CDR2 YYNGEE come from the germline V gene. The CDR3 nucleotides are TGTGCCAGCAGCGAGCGGTCCTACACCGGGGAGCTGTTTTTT. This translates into CASSERSYTGELFF.

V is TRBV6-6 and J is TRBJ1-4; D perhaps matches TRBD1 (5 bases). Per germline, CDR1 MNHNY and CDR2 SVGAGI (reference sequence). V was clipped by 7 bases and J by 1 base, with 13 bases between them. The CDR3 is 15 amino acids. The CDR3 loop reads CASTPTGGTNEKLFF. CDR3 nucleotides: TGTGCCAGCACCCCTACGGGGGGAACTAATGAAAAACTGTTTTTT.

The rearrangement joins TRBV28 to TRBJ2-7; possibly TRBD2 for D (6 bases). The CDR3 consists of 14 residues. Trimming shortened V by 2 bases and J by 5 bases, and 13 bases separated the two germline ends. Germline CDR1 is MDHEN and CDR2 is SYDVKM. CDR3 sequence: CASSLVGGVHEQYF. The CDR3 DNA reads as TGTGCCAGCAGTTTAGTCGGGGGAGTACACGAGCAGTACTTC.

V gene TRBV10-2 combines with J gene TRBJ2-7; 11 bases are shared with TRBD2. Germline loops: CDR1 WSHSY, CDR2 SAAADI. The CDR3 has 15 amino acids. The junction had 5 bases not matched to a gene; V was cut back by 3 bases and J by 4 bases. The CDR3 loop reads CASSERLAGIYEQYF. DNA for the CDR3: TGCGCCAGCAGTGAAAGACTAGCGGGGATTTACGAGCAGTACTTC.

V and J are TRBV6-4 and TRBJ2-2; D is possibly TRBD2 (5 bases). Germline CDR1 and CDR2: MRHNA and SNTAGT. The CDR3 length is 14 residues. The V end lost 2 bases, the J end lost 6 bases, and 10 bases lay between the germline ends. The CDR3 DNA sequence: TGTGCCAGCAGTGACGAGGGCGGTGCCGGGGAGCTGTTTTTT. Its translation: CASSDEGGAGELFF.

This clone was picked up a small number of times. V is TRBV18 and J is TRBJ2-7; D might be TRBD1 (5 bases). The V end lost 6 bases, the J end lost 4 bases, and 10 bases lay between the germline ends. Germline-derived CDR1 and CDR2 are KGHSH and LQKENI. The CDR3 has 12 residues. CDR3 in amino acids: CASSQQEYEQYF. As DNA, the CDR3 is TGTGCCAGCTCTCAACAGGAATACGAGCAGTACTTC.